These T cell receptor beta chains were read from a single sample in a study of T cell repertoires in cytomegalovirus infection. What these receptors recognize is not known. TCRdb ran MiXCR on the reads and lists one entry per CDR3 protein. The repertoire holds roughly 280,000 distinct CDR3 sequences, with approximately 22% as singletons. The source material was cultured PBMCs, sampled from culture after CMV antigen stimulation. These TCRs come from a human donor in good health (CMV status not recorded). Some clones in this sample may be carry-over from other donors' samples. The conserved cysteine and the conserved F or W are not part of the CDR3 here.

cdr3_aa,j_call,v_call
AWRWDRGYEQY,TRBJ2-7,TRBV30
ASTSDRRKTQPQH,TRBJ1-5,TRBV28
ASSARSPNEKLF,TRBJ1-4,TRBV5-5
ASSLVAKSVEQF,TRBJ2-1,TRBV7-8
ASSEQLGLNTEAF,TRBJ1-1,TRBV10-2
ASQPGQGRFEQY,TRBJ2-7,TRBV27
ASSLRDPTGNEQF,TRBJ2-1,TRBV12-3/TRBV12-4
ASSSGTDTQY,TRBJ2-3,TRBV12-3/TRBV12-4
ASSLAQLAGGGEQF,TRBJ2-1,TRBV7-2
ASRWGGFTDTQY,TRBJ2-3,TRBV12-3/TRBV12-4
ASVRLGANVLT,TRBJ2-6,TRBV2
ASSRQVSNQPQH,TRBJ1-5,TRBV7-2
ATSESRGRIMSTDTQY,TRBJ2-3,TRBV24-1
ASSVPQGNTEAF,TRBJ1-1,TRBV19
ASSKIVNTEAF,TRBJ1-1,TRBV7-8
ASSPLEGISSQPQH,TRBJ1-5,TRBV6-6
ASRTNFSGGLREQF,TRBJ2-1,TRBV7-9
ASSLPTGQQETQY,TRBJ2-5,TRBV7-2
ASSQEWGRGYEQY,TRBJ2-7,TRBV4-3
SARVTGTGSDTQY,TRBJ2-3,TRBV20-1
ASSPTVRENHNEQF,TRBJ2-1,TRBV7-6
ASSLTTIAEAF,TRBJ1-1,TRBV28
ATSDTLNQPQH,TRBJ1-5,TRBV24-1
AGGQGYEKLF,TRBJ1-4,TRBV28
ASSLESMTEAF,TRBJ1-1,TRBV7-9
ASSLVGGVETQY,TRBJ2-5,TRBV7-2
ASSLAAQETQY,TRBJ2-5,TRBV7-3
ASSYGTENYEQY,TRBJ2-7,TRBV7-2
SASQGYEQY,TRBJ2-7,TRBV29-1
ATIDRGRDEKLF,TRBJ1-4,TRBV19
ASSLGGSGANTGELF,TRBJ2-2,TRBV28
ASSLYLGARGNTIY,TRBJ1-3,TRBV7-2
ASVGLEYGYT,TRBJ1-2,TRBV2
ASSATGTEPGAQY,TRBJ2-5,TRBV9
ASTFQRAYNEQF,TRBJ2-1,TRBV28
ASSAEPSGLAGRYEQY,TRBJ2-7,TRBV9
ASGTSTETRY,TRBJ2-5,TRBV7-2
ASSHLGGRNTGELF,TRBJ2-2,TRBV3-1
ASRRERGYNEQF,TRBJ2-1,TRBV6-6
ASSLGTSGIYEQF,TRBJ2-1,TRBV7-2
ASSFVRVGGTDTQY,TRBJ2-3,TRBV27
ASGIGLGGTEAF,TRBJ1-1,TRBV28
ASSSAPGLAGVFGELF,TRBJ2-2,TRBV7-9
AIPGLSYNEQF,TRBJ2-1,TRBV6-1
ASSQDLRGRTEAF,TRBJ1-1,TRBV4-1
ASRGDKADGYT,TRBJ1-2,TRBV2
ASTGLGTAGNQPQH,TRBJ1-5,TRBV19
ASSSNREQAQY,TRBJ2-5,TRBV7-2
ASSYSNGVTYEQY,TRBJ2-7,TRBV6-2/TRBV6-3
ASRPSSSDTQY,TRBJ2-3,TRBV6-2/TRBV6-3
ASSLDGGTGRYRDGDTQY,TRBJ2-3,TRBV11-2
ASSPRERPRTDTQY,TRBJ2-3,TRBV7-8
ASSYVAGWQTQY,TRBJ2-5,TRBV11-2
ASFGPVEVTQY,TRBJ2-3,TRBV7-8
ASSLSGADTQY,TRBJ2-3,TRBV11-3
ASSPIGASYEQY,TRBJ2-7,TRBV18